The 21 T cell receptor beta chains below were found in one sample sequenced in a study of T-cell reconstitution after alpha-beta-depleted transplantation in children (dated by TCRdb to the mid-2010s). The receptor library was made with PCR. The run used an Illumina HiSeq 2500. TCR libraries were prepared with molecular barcoding, using unique molecular identifiers to normalize TCRbeta repertoire quantification. The public sequencing data were trimmed at Q25 with fastp and processed into clonotypes with MiXCR by TCRdb, which kept only in-frame beta chains. Rows are unified per CDR3 protein, each entry keeping the most common DNA and genes. This sample has 60,000 to 70,000 distinct CDR3 sequences in its table, and 4.9% of those were observed once. Under 20% of the sample lies in the top ten. This specimen's treatment or condition label, per the study, means: allogeneic hematopoietic cell transplantation with graft depleted of TCRalphabeta T cells and CD19 B cells.

Here the sequenced sample was PBMCs, mostly from graft donor cells, taken 180 days after TCRalphabeta/CD19-depleted stem cell transplant. These receptors were taken from a boy under three years old who had a stem cell transplant for acute myeloid leukemia, so the T cells may come from the graft donor.

This clonotype was found many times. V is TRBV6-5 and J is TRBJ1-6, with 12 bases fitting TRBD1. Germline CDR1 and CDR2: MNHEY and SVGAGI. After removal of 2 bases from V and 8 bases from J, the junction contained 1 base not matched to a gene. The CDR3 is 15 residues long. The CDR3 loop is CASSYRDRGHSPLHF. The DNA of the CDR3 is TGTGCCAGCAGTTACAGGGACAGGGGGCATTCACCCCTCCACTTT.

This clonotype was picked up many times. This chain uses TRBV19 with TRBJ2-3; D is ambiguous. The CDR3 is 14 residues long. The ends were cut back, 3 bases at V and 0 bases at J, with 7 bases in the middle. CDR1 is LNHDA and CDR2 is SQIVND in the germline V gene (reference sequence). CDR3 sequence reads: CASSIGQSTDTQYF. The CDR3 DNA sequence: TGTGCCAGTAGTATCGGGCAGAGCACAGATACGCAGTATTTT.

This clonotype was seen at least ten times. The chain recombines TRBV20-1 with TRBJ2-1; TRBD2 aligns across 8 bases. Germline CDR1 and CDR2: DFQATT and SNEGSKA (reference sequence). V lost 6 bases and J lost 8; bases outside the gene matches: 18. The CDR3 is 16 residues long. CDR3 loop: CSAIGIRGGRGDEQFF. The CDR3 DNA follows: TGCAGTGCCATTGGGATAAGGGGGGGGCGGGGGGATGAGCAGTTCTTC.

This clonotype was recorded at least ten times. J is TRBJ2-3 and V is TRBV6-1; 10 bases map to TRBD2. From germline, CDR1 is MNHNS and CDR2 SASEGT. V trimming: 6 bases; J trimming: 5 bases; junction bases outside the gene matches: 5. The CDR3 extends over 14 amino acids. The DNA for the CDR3 is TGTGCCAGCAGGAGCGGGGGGGCCGGAGATACGCAGTATTTT. This sequence encodes CASRSGGAGDTQYF.

This clonotype was found many times. The chain joins TRBV18 to TRBJ2-7; 7 positions match TRBD1. This CDR3 spans 14 amino acids. Losses at the gene ends were 1 base for V and 2 bases for J; bases not matched to a gene: 2. Germline V lookup: CDR1 KGHSH, CDR2 LQKENI. The CDR3 sequence is CASSPRQGPYEQYF. CDR3 nucleotides: TGTGCCAGCTCACCACGACAGGGTCCCTACGAGCAGTACTTC.

This clonotype was seen only a few times. This sequence joins TRBV19 and TRBJ2-5, with D uncertain. CDR1 is LNHDA and CDR2 is SQIVND in the germline V gene (reference sequence). Trimming stripped 5 bases from V and 4 bases from J, with 17 bases between. The CDR3 runs to 15 residues. CDR3 coding DNA: TGTGCCAGTAGTTCAAACGTTGGCGGTGCAGAGACCCAGTACTTC. Protein product: CASSSNVGGAETQYF.

This clonotype showed up many times. The chain couples TRBV7-9 to TRBJ2-5; D possibly corresponds to TRBD1 (6 bases). V lost 5 bases, J lost 1 base, and 11 bases lay in between. Germline CDR1 SEHNR, CDR2 FQNEAQ (reference sequence). This CDR3 comprises 14 residues. The CDR3 bases are TGTGCCAGCAGCCGCGGACAGATCCAAGAGACCCAGTACTTC. Amino acids: CASSRGQIQETQYF.

This clonotype was detected many times. The chain has TRBV18 and TRBJ2-5; the match to TRBD1 covers 9 bases. The CDR3 sequence is 16 residues long. After removal of 1 base from V and 2 bases from J, the junction contained 5 bases not matched to a gene. Germline CDR1 and CDR2: KGHSH and LQKENI. The CDR3 DNA is TGTGCCAGCTCACCACGTTGGGGACAGGGACAAGAGACCCAGTACTTC. The encoded protein is CASSPRWGQGQETQYF.

This clonotype was counted at least ten times. The V and J genes are TRBV7-9 and TRBJ1-3; D remains ambiguous. V was cut by 2 bases and J by 2 bases, with 13 bases left in between. The CDR3 is 16 amino acids. The germline V gene encodes CDR1 SEHNR and CDR2 FQNEAQ (reference sequence). This CDR3 is CASSLFDPWAGNTIYF. The CDR3 nucleotides are TGTGCCAGCAGCTTATTCGACCCATGGGCTGGAAACACCATATATTTT.

V usage is TRBV4-3 and J usage is TRBJ2-2; possible D gene TRBD2, 6 bases. There are 16 residues in the CDR3. V was pared by 2 bases and J by 5 bases, with 15 bases between. The germline V gene has CDR1 LGHNA and CDR2 YSLEER. This CDR3 reads CASSQFALASTGELFF. The CDR3 nucleotides read TGCGCCAGCAGCCAATTTGCCCTAGCGAGTACCGGGGAGCTGTTTTTT.

At least ten counts were recorded for this clonotype. V and J are TRBV20-1 and TRBJ2-3; 8 positions agree with TRBD2. From germline, CDR1 is DFQATT and CDR2 SNEGSKA (reference sequence). Trimming at V came to 0 bases and at J to 6 bases, leaving 11 bases not matched to a gene. This CDR3 is 16 amino acids long. For the CDR3, the DNA is TGCAGTGCTAGAGATATCCGGGGGGGGCTCTGGGATACGCAGTATTTT. It is translated as CSARDIRGGLWDTQYF.

This clonotype was counted many times. The rearrangement joins TRBV7-6 to TRBJ2-2, with a possible D match to TRBD2 (6 bases). V lost 1 base, J lost 5 bases, and 8 bases lay in between. CDR3 size: 14 residues. CDR1 and CDR2 (germline): SGHVS, FNYEAQ. Here the CDR3 reads CASSLVGGTGELFF. Here the CDR3 DNA reads TGTGCCAGCAGCTTAGTTGGGGGGACCGGGGAGCTGTTTTTT.

This clonotype was recorded many times. The chain couples TRBV5-1 to TRBJ2-2; a possible D gene is TRBD2 (5 bases). V lost 5 bases to trimming and J lost 2 bases, with 16 bases between them. The germline gives CDR1 SGHRS, CDR2 YFSETQ. CDR3 length: 16 residues. The CDR3 DNA reads as TGCGCCAGCAGGAACACGGGGATAGGAAACACCGGGGAGCTGTTTTTT. The encoded protein is CASRNTGIGNTGELFF.

This clonotype has a count of ten or more. V usage is TRBV12-3 or TRBV12-4 and J usage is TRBJ1-1; D remains ambiguous. The CDR3 covers 14 residues. V was cut by 6 bases and J by 6 bases, with 17 bases left in between. CDR3 sequence (DNA): TGTGCCAGCAGCCGTTTGGAGCAGGCCCCTGAAGCTTTCTTT. The encoded protein is CASSRLEQAPEAFF.

This clonotype was counted only a few times. V is TRBV2 and J is TRBJ1-1; 7 bases agree with TRBD1. Germline CDR1 is SNHLY and CDR2 is FYNNEI. Losses at the gene ends were 8 bases for V and 0 bases for J; bases not matched to a gene: 6. CDR3 size: 14 residues. The CDR3 region has the DNA TGTGCCAGCGGACCCGGGACAGTGAACACTGAAGCTTTCTTT. Amino acid sequence: CASGPGTVNTEAFF.

This clonotype has at least ten counts. This rearrangement joins TRBV4-2 to TRBJ2-1; 8 bases are a match to TRBD2. The length of the CDR3 is 21 residues. V lost 4 bases, J lost 0 bases, and 20 bases stayed unmatched. Germline V CDR1 and CDR2: LGHNA, YNFKEQ. The DNA for the CDR3 is TGTGCCAGCAGCCCAGGAGCGTCCGGTGGTAGCGGGGTGTCCTCCTACAATGAGCAGTTCTTC. The encoded protein is CASSPGASGGSGVSSYNEQFF.

This clonotype occurred many times. An end of the junction differs from the germline gene, which may be a read error. The V and J genes are TRBV7-3 and TRBJ1-2; 8 bases match TRBD1. The CDR3 length is 11 residues. Germline values: CDR1 SGHTA, CDR2 FQGTGA. CDR3 region: CASHGIDRGAF. CDR3 sequence (DNA): TGTGCCAGTCACGGGATTGACAGGGGAGCCTTC.

This clonotype was counted many times. The chain uses TRBV12-3 or TRBV12-4 and TRBJ2-1; 7 nucleotides agree with TRBD1. The CDR3 spans 15 residues. The ends lost 5 bases at V and 2 bases at J; junction bases unmatched: 6. In DNA form, the CDR3 reads TGTGCCAGCAGTCCCCCGGGACAGCCCTACAATGAGCAGTTCTTC. Protein sequence: CASSPPGQPYNEQFF.

This clonotype was seen repeatedly, ten times or more. The V and J genes are TRBV12-3 or TRBV12-4 and TRBJ2-5, with TRBD1 as a possible D gene (6 bases). The CDR3 length is 15 residues. V was clipped by 6 bases and J by 4 bases, with 18 bases between them. CDR3 sequence (DNA): TGTGCCAGCAGCAAAGGGACACCAAGTGGAGAGACCCAGTACTTC. Translated, it gives CASSKGTPSGETQYF.

The chain's CDR3 is CASSQYDTREQYV. In DNA form, the CDR3 reads TGCGCCAGCAGTCAATACGACACCAGGGAGCAGTACGTC. The V and J genes are TRBV23-1 and TRBJ2-7; D call uncertain. TRBV23-1 is designated an ORF whose function remains uncertain. The V gene lost 1 base and the J gene lost 7 bases, with 11 bases spanning the gap. The CDR3 has 13 amino acids.

This clonotype was found many times. The genes are TRBV28 and TRBJ2-7; 9 positions agree with TRBD1. The germline V gene encodes CDR1 MDHEN and CDR2 SYDVKM. This CDR3 has 14 amino acids. After removal of 6 bases from V and 4 bases from J, the junction contained 7 bases not matched to a gene. CDR3 region: CASRPGQGRYEQYV. The CDR3 coding sequence is TGTGCCAGCAGACCCGGACAGGGGAGATACGAGCAGTACGTC.